The following is a T cell receptor (beta chain) sequence with its context. The antigen remains undetermined. Time point given: recipient sample about 28 days before transplant, after cytoreduction. The record originates from a study of T cell clonotyping in hematopoietic cell transplantation. As for the study in general: Pretransplant recipient samples were taken after cytoreduction. General study findings and limits: At the given depth, recipient repertoires were over 97% de novo clonotypes. Recipient TCR diversity dropped after transplant; expanded clonotypes rose from day 30 to 180. CD4 and CD8 repertoire contributions could not be separated without sorting.

V shed 6 bases and J 7 bases; nucleotides not matched to a gene: 5. Germline assignment: CDR1 MNHNY and CDR2 SVGAGI (reference sequence). The CDR3 extends over 13 amino acids. Some clones are missing from TCRdb's copy, which holds only in-frame ones; the method was immunoSEQ multiplex PCR. In the table there are tens of thousands of clones, 60% to 80% of which are singletons. The genes are TRBV6-6 and TRBJ1-5; 8 nucleotides align to TRBD1. The receptor was derived from a man in his forties or fifties with myelodysplastic syndrome. Some clones in this sample may be carry-over from other donors' samples. Material: peripheral blood mononuclear cells, obtained before stem cell transplant. In DNA form, the CDR3 reads TGTGCCAGCAGCCCAGACAGGGGACAGCCCCAGCATTTT. It is translated as CASSPDRGQPQHF.